Listed below are T cell receptor beta chains from one sample, sequenced in a study of cytomegalovirus exposure and HLA in healthy donors. Repertoires were generated with immunoSEQ multiplex PCR, while TCRdb's copy carries only in-frame clones and drops some. The table includes 90,000 to 130,000 clones, around 75% detected once. The sequenced material came from PBMCs. The receptors were gathered from a woman aged 25-40 years in good health and CMV-seronegative. Each CDR3 is given with its conserved first and last residue. The D gene is left open where the match is weak. The size entry is marked missing in some rows and otherwise reads once, few, many or a size class.

CASALPGQNNEQFF	TGTGCCAGCGCTTTACCGGGACAGAACAATGAGCAGTTCTTC	14	TRBD1	-	TRBV6-6	TRBJ2-1
CAWSFGGFGNTIYF	TGTGCCTGGAGTTTTGGGGGGTTCGGAAACACCATATATTTT	14	-	few	TRBV30	TRBJ1-3
CSVVSNRQGVGWELFF	TGCAGCGTTGTTTCTAACCGACAGGGTGTGGGTTGGGAGCTGTTTTTT	16	TRBD1	-	TRBV29-1	TRBJ2-2
CASSDGWEQYF	TGTGCCAGCAGTGACGGGTGGGAGCAGTACTTC	11	-	once	TRBV4-2	TRBJ2-7
CASSYRGDDIQYF	TGTGCTAGCAGTTACCGGGGTGATGACATTCAGTACTTC	13	-	-	TRBV6-5	TRBJ2-4
CASSLTSGRTYNEQFF	TGTGCCAGCAGCTTGACTAGCGGGCGTACGTATAATGAGCAGTTCTTC	16	TRBD2	-	TRBV5-5	TRBJ2-1
CSAPTGMGGYTF	TGCAGCGCCCCGACAGGGATGGGTGGCTACACCTTC	12	TRBD1	-	TRBV29-1	TRBJ1-2
CASSLAAGDNYGYTF	TGTGCCAGCAGCTTAGCGGCGGGGGATAACTATGGCTACACCTTC	15	-	-	TRBV7-9	TRBJ1-2
CASSESRGMNTEAFF	TGCGCCAGCAGTGAGTCTAGGGGGATGAACACTGAAGCTTTCTTT	15	-	few	TRBV10-2	TRBJ1-1
CASSLARGAGWNTEAFF	TGTGCCAGCAGCTTAGCCCGTGGGGCAGGGTGGAACACTGAAGCTTTCTTT	17	-	-	TRBV7-2	TRBJ1-1
CASSLGSTGGKYGYTF	TGCGCCAGCAGCCTCGGTTCGACCGGGGGGAAGTATGGCTACACCTTC	16	-	few	TRBV4-1	TRBJ1-2
CASCGTSASSYNEQFF	TGTGCCAGCTGCGGGACTAGCGCAAGCTCCTACAATGAGCAGTTCTTC	16	TRBD2	-	TRBV27	TRBJ2-1
CASSAPRMSSYNEQFF	TGTGCCAGCAGTGCCCCGCGGATGAGCTCCTACAATGAGCAGTTCTTC	16	-	-	TRBV6-1	TRBJ2-1
CASTRGVGEAFF	TGTGCCAGCACCCGGGGGGTGGGTGAAGCTTTCTTT	12	-	few	TRBV6-5	TRBJ1-1
CASSHSGPGWVPGANVLTF	TGTGCCAGCAGCCATTCCGGTCCGGGATGGGTTCCTGGGGCCAACGTCCTGACTTTC	19	-	-	TRBV14	TRBJ2-6
CASSTADRANYGYTF	TGTGCCAGCAGCACTGCGGACAGGGCCAACTATGGCTACACCTTC	15	TRBD1	-	TRBV7-9	TRBJ1-2
CASNQGYGEDTQYF	TGCGCCAGCAACCAGGGGTACGGGGAAGATACGCAGTATTTT	14	-	-	TRBV4-3	TRBJ2-3
CASSVGGGGIEAFF	TGTGCCAGCAGCGTCGGGGGAGGGGGGATCGAAGCTTTCTTT	14	-	-	TRBV11-3	TRBJ1-1
CASSPEERKDTQYF	TGTGCCAGCAGCCCCGAGGAAAGGAAAGATACGCAGTATTTT	14	-	-	TRBV7-9	TRBJ2-3
CASSIGLTTGFGETQYF	TGTGCCAGCAGTATTGGCCTCACTACGGGGTTTGGAGAGACCCAGTACTTC	17	-	-	TRBV7-9	TRBJ2-5
CASSSYSGIETQYF	TGTGCCAGCAGCTCCTATAGCGGGATAGAGACCCAGTACTTC	14	TRBD2	-	TRBV11-3	TRBJ2-5
CASRGTVGGYTF	TGTGCCAGCAGGGGGACAGTAGGCGGCTACACCTTC	12	TRBD1	-	TRBV2	TRBJ1-2
CASSPINYEQYF	TGTGCCAGCAGCCCTATAAATTACGAGCAGTACTTC	12	-	few	TRBV5-5	TRBJ2-7
CASSFDNSPLHF	TGCGCCAGCAGCTTCGATAATTCACCCCTCCACTTT	12	-	-	TRBV5-1	TRBJ1-6
CASSYSRLASHEQYF	TGTGCCAGCAGTTACTCGCGTCTAGCCTCCCACGAGCAGTACTTC	15	-	-	TRBV6-5	TRBJ2-7
CASSLRQGANNEQFF	TGTGCCAGCAGCTTAAGACAGGGGGCGAATAATGAGCAGTTCTTC	15	TRBD1	-	TRBV13	TRBJ2-1
CSPDPGFF	TGCAGCCCAGACCCAGGCTTCTTT	8	-	few	TRBV29-1	TRBJ1-1
CALLELGGDEQYF	TGTGCCTTACTTGAACTGGGGGGGGACGAGCAGTACTTC	13	TRBD2	-	TRBV7-9	TRBJ2-7
CATSRGRGTEAFF	TGTGCCACCAGCAGAGGGAGGGGCACTGAAGCTTTCTTT	13	-	-	TRBV15	TRBJ1-1
CASRQGFISEAFF	TGTGCCAGCAGACAGGGTTTCATCTCTGAAGCTTTCTTT	13	-	-	TRBV27	TRBJ1-1
CASAGLGKTEAFF	TGTGCCAGCGCGGGGCTAGGTAAAACTGAAGCTTTCTTT	13	-	-	TRBV2	TRBJ1-1
CASSVTGSTDTQYF	TGTGCCAGCAGCGTTACAGGCAGCACAGATACGCAGTATTTT	14	-	-	TRBV9	TRBJ2-3
CASSNSVGQLNYGYTF	TGTGCCAGCAGTAACTCGGTGGGGCAGTTGAACTATGGCTACACCTTC	16	-	few	TRBV6-5	TRBJ1-2
CASSSREATEAFF	TGCGCCAGCAGCAGCCGGGAGGCCACTGAAGCTTTCTTT	13	-	-	TRBV5-1	TRBJ1-1
CASKLGSEKLFF	TGTGCCAGCAAGCTTGGTAGTGAAAAACTGTTTTTT	12	-	once	TRBV2	TRBJ1-4
CASSSLGGIEAFF	TGTGCCAGCAGCTCCTTGGGGGGGATTGAAGCTTTCTTT	13	-	once	TRBV11-1	TRBJ1-1
CARAWSEGYNEQFF	TGTGCCCGTGCCTGGAGCGAGGGCTACAATGAGCAGTTCTTC	14	-	-	TRBV30	TRBJ2-1
CASSLQATNEKLFF	TGTGCCAGTAGTCTACAGGCAACTAATGAAAAACTGTTTTTT	14	-	-	TRBV19	TRBJ1-4
CAWSGTLYEQYF	TGTGCCTGGTCCGGGACACTGTACGAGCAGTACTTC	12	-	once	TRBV30	TRBJ2-7
CASSFSGTGDRGYTF	TGTGCCAGCAGTTTCTCCGGGACAGGGGATCGGGGCTACACCTTC	15	TRBD1	-	TRBV6-5	TRBJ1-2
CATSRPGQGSYGYTF	TGTGCCACCAGCAGACCGGGACAGGGGAGCTATGGCTACACCTTC	15	TRBD1	-	TRBV15	TRBJ1-2
CASSRETDYNEQFF	TGTGCCAGCAGCCGTGAGACAGATTACAATGAGCAGTTCTTC	14	-	-	TRBV6-5	TRBJ2-1
CASSEAETGEADQPQHF	TGTGCCAGCAGTGAAGCAGAGACAGGGGAAGCAGATCAGCCCCAGCATTTT	17	TRBD1	-	TRBV2	TRBJ1-5
CASSLWVSGGNTIYF	TGTGCCAGCAGCTTATGGGTTTCGGGGGGAAACACCATATATTTT	15	-	-	TRBV7-2	TRBJ1-3
CASRAFTGGDGYTF	TGTGCCAGTAGAGCATTCACAGGGGGCGATGGCTACACCTTC	14	TRBD1	-	TRBV19	TRBJ1-2
CASSRGTGALSSYNEQFF	TGCGCCAGCAGCCGGGGGACAGGGGCCCTTAGCTCCTACAATGAGCAGTTCTTC	18	TRBD1	-	TRBV4-1	TRBJ2-1
CAQTYSPYGYTF	TGTGCCCAAACGTACAGCCCCTATGGCTACACCTTC	12	-	-	TRBV30	TRBJ1-2
CASSLGVDRVTLNTEAFF	TGTGCCAGCAGCTTGGGGGTTGACAGGGTGACATTAAACACTGAAGCTTTCTTT	18	TRBD1	-	TRBV5-8	TRBJ1-1
CASSVGGTGTTTREQYF	TGTGCCAGCAGCGTGGGGGGGACAGGGACTACTACGAGAGAGCAGTACTTC	17	TRBD1	-	TRBV9	TRBJ2-7
CASRGWSYEAGYTF	TGTGCCAGCAGAGGATGGTCCTACGAGGCTGGCTACACCTTC	14	-	-	TRBV5-6	TRBJ1-2
CSGQGEEGGYTF	TGCAGCGGACAGGGGGAAGAGGGTGGCTACACCTTC	12	TRBD1	-	TRBV29-1	TRBJ1-2
CASSQINTVSNYGYTF	TGCGCCAGCAGCCAAATTAACACAGTGTCTAACTATGGCTACACCTTC	16	-	few	TRBV4-3	TRBJ1-2
CAWNKQGLSTEAFF	TGTGCCTGGAATAAACAGGGTTTGAGCACTGAAGCTTTCTTT	14	-	-	TRBV30	TRBJ1-1
CASSRDRVETQYF	TGTGCCAGCAGTCGGGACAGGGTGGAGACCCAGTACTTC	13	TRBD1	-	TRBV14	TRBJ2-5
CASSGTGDTGELFF	TGTGCCAGCAGTGGGACAGGGGACACCGGGGAGCTGTTTTTT	14	TRBD1	-	TRBV2	TRBJ2-2
CASSVGQGAGEQYF	TGTGCCAGCAGCGTCGGACAGGGGGCCGGCGAGCAGTACTTC	14	TRBD1	-	TRBV11-1	TRBJ2-7
CASSLAGQGSAEAFF	TGCGCCAGCAGCTTGGCCGGCCAGGGGAGCGCTGAAGCTTTCTTT	15	-	-	TRBV5-1	TRBJ1-1
CASRTDLTGELFF	TGTGCCAGCAGGACAGACCTCACCGGGGAGCTGTTTTTT	13	-	-	TRBV9	TRBJ2-2
CASSLEGRAEAFF	TGTGCCAGCAGTTTAGAGGGGAGGGCTGAAGCTTTCTTT	13	-	-	TRBV27	TRBJ1-1
CASSRDINQPQHF	TGTGCCAGTAGTAGGGACATAAATCAGCCCCAGCATTTT	13	-	few	TRBV19	TRBJ1-5